This TCR beta chain derives from a study of shared clonotypes between healthy human individuals. Study results and limitations: Blood alone was sampled, and tissue repertoires likely differ. Against clonotypes common to all four donors, non-shared ones had lower generation probabilities. Sharing of clonotypes among donors was expected to vary with sequencing depth.

On this clone itself: Its antigen is not known.

Deep was the level at which the assay was run. Clones were sequenced by immunoSEQ multiplex PCR, and TCRdb holds only the in-frame ones, with some missing. The sample has roughly 1,000,000 clones, about four fifths seen once. Germline CDR1 SNHLY, CDR2 FYNNEI. Trimming removed 6 bases at V and 5 bases at J, with 16 bases between. CDR3 length equals 14 residues. The source material was memory CD4+ T cells from PBMCs. Specified subset: CD45RA-negative fraction. The receptor's source is a man aged 18 to 35 in good health. Some clones in this sample may be carry-over from other donors' samples. The gene calls are TRBV2 and TRBJ1-1; D is possibly TRBD1 (5 bases). As DNA, the CDR3 is TGTGCCAGCAGAGGAAGTAACAGGAATACTGAAGCTTTCTTT. Its protein product is CASRGSNRNTEAFF.